A selection of T cell receptor beta chains follows, all from one sample in a study of molecular identifiers for immune sequencing clone quantification. MiXCR, applied by TCRdb to the PCR reads, yields one record per CDR3 protein. The sample holds 460,000 or so distinct CDR3 sequences, about 20% seen once. The material sequenced was naive CD8+ T cells from blood, with Jurkat cell RNA spiked in. The receptors were gathered from a human donor in good health. Some libraries in this study had Jurkat cell RNA spiked in. Both conserved end residues are part of each CDR3. Fields, in order: J gene, V gene, clone size, D gene, CDR3 DNA, CDR3 protein. D genes are given only for firm matches. Clone size is shown for a subset of rows, as once, few, many or a class of expanded clone.

TRBJ1-5 | TRBV27 | many | TRBD1 | TGTGCCAGCAGAGATTCCGGGACAGTAAGCAATCAGCCCCAGCATTTT | CASRDSGTVSNQPQHF
TRBJ2-1 | TRBV6-2/TRBV6-3 | once | - | TGTGCCGGCAGTTACAGGTACAATGAGCAGTTCTTC | CAGSYRYNEQFF
TRBJ1-1 | TRBV29-1 | many | - | TGCAGCGTTGTCTTAACAGAGAACACTGAAGCTTTCTTT | CSVVLTENTEAFF
TRBJ2-7 | TRBV6-5 | many | - | TGTGCCAGCAGTTACTCGATGGAACGCTACGAGCAGTACTTC | CASSYSMERYEQYF
TRBJ1-1 | TRBV5-6 | - | - | TGTGCCAGCAGGTTACAGGGCGACGGTAGGGGGTACACTGAAGCTTTCTTT | CASRLQGDGRGYTEAFF
TRBJ1-6 | TRBV7-9 | few | - | TGTGCCAGCAGGGACATAGGATCACCCCTCCACTTT | CASRDIGSPLHF
TRBJ2-6 | TRBV27 | many | TRBD1 | TGTGCCAGCAGTTTAATCGCAGGGGGCGCTGGGGCCAACGTCCTGACTTTC | CASSLIAGGAGANVLTF
TRBJ1-5 | TRBV4-1 | once | - | TGCGCCGGCAGCCAAAACCCCCCCCGCGAAGGTATGGGCAATCAGCCCCAGCATTTT | CAGSQNPPREGMGNQPQHF
TRBJ1-2 | TRBV29-1 | many | - | TGCAGCGTGGGACAATTAAGAACTTTTGGCTACACCTTC | CSVGQLRTFGYTF
TRBJ2-5 | TRBV13 | few | - | TGTGCCAGCAGCAGAGGGGGGACAGAGTACCAAGAGACCCAGTACTTC | CASSRGGTEYQETQYF
TRBJ2-1 | TRBV30 | many | - | TGTGCCTGGAGAGAAACCGGGATATCGGGCGTTCAGTTCTTC | CAWRETGISGVQFF
TRBJ1-6 | TRBV20-1 | few | - | TGCAGTGCTAGAGATCTCGGGGCTCCAAATTCACCCCTCCACTTT | CSARDLGAPNSPLHF
TRBJ2-5 | TRBV20-1 | few | TRBD1 | TGCAGTGCTAGAGATCTAGACCCGACAGGGGGCCGCCAAGAGACCCAGTACTTC | CSARDLDPTGGRQETQYF
TRBJ2-5 | TRBV7-3 | few | - | TGTACCAGCAGCTTAGGTTTTGGGACCCAACAAGAGACCCAGTACTTC | CTSSLGFGTQQETQYF
TRBJ2-5 | TRBV5-6 | many | TRBD2 | TGTGCCAGCAGCTTAGGTCGCGGGGGAGCGGTCCAAGAGACCCAGTACTTC | CASSLGRGGAVQETQYF
TRBJ2-3 | TRBV27 | few | - | TGTGCCAGCAGAACAAACGCGAACCTACTAGTCACAGATACGCAGTATTTT | CASRTNANLLVTDTQYF
TRBJ2-3 | TRBV25-1 | - | TRBD2 | TGTGCCAGCAGTGCGCGGGAGCCCTTTACGCAGTATTTT | CASSAREPFTQYF
TRBJ1-5 | TRBV28 | few | - | TGTGCCAGCAGTTTTGGGGAAGGGAGACAGCCCCAGCATTTT | CASSFGEGRQPQHF
TRBJ2-5 | TRBV9 | - | TRBD2 | TGTGCCAGCAGCCCCCACGGGGGTAGCGGGACGCAGACCCAGTACTTC | CASSPHGGSGTQTQYF
TRBJ2-3 | TRBV27 | - | TRBD1 | TGTGCCAGCAGTTCCCGGACAGGGGCCACACATACGCAGTATTTT | CASSSRTGATHTQYF
TRBJ2-1 | TRBV6-2/TRBV6-3 | many | - | TGTGCCAGCAGTACCGCCGTCCTGTCCTACAATGAGCAGTTCTTC | CASSTAVLSYNEQFF
TRBJ2-7 | TRBV20-1 | many | TRBD2 | TGCAGTGCTAGCGGGGGGACCTACGAGCAGTACTTC | CSASGGTYEQYF
TRBJ2-3 | TRBV5-3 | - | TRBD2 | TGTGCCAGCAGCGCGGGGGTTGCCGGCAGAGATACGCAGTATTTT | CASSAGVAGRDTQYF
TRBJ2-7 | TRBV20-1 | - | TRBD1 | TGCAGTGCTCCCCGGGACAGGGGGTCGGGGCTCTACGAGCAGTACTTC | CSAPRDRGSGLYEQYF
TRBJ1-1 | TRBV7-9 | - | - | TGTGCCAGCAGCTTAGGGCAGGGTGGCACTGGAGCTTTCTTT | CASSLGQGGTGAFF
TRBJ1-1 | TRBV14 | - | - | TGTGCCAGCAGCCAAGGTCAAAAGATTTCGGCTTTCTTT | CASSQGQKISAFF
TRBJ2-5 | TRBV12-3/TRBV12-4 | few | - | TGTGCCAGCAGTTTTGGGGGTCGCGGCGGGACCCAGTACTTC | CASSFGGRGGTQYF
TRBJ1-1 | TRBV20-1 | few | - | TGCAGAGTACACTGGGGGACTGAAGCTTTCTTT | CRVHWGTEAFF
TRBJ2-7 | TRBV20-1 | few | - | TGCAGTGCTAATTCGCCCTTCTCCTACGAGCAGTACTTC | CSANSPFSYEQYF
TRBJ2-7 | TRBV12-3/TRBV12-4 | many | - | TGTGCCAGCAGTTTGAAGAGCGGAAACGAGCAGTACTTC | CASSLKSGNEQYF
TRBJ2-6 | TRBV6-1 | many | - | TGTGCCAGCACAAAGAGCCTGATAGGCTCTGGGGCCAACGTCCTGACTTTC | CASTKSLIGSGANVLTF
TRBJ1-5 | TRBV27 | - | TRBD1 | TGTGCCAGCAGTTTACAGGGGGTCGGCAATCAGCCCCAGCATTTT | CASSLQGVGNQPQHF
TRBJ1-1 | TRBV29-1 | many | TRBD1 | TGCAGCGTTGGCTTGAGGACAGGGGGAGCTTTCTTT | CSVGLRTGGAFF
TRBJ2-2 | TRBV6-5 | - | - | TGTGCCAGCAGTTACGAGATCTCGAACACCGGGGAGCTGTTTTTT | CASSYEISNTGELFF
TRBJ2-1 | TRBV7-2 | - | TRBD2 | TGTGCCAGCAGCTTTAGCGGGAGGGCCTACAATGAGCAGTTCTTC | CASSFSGRAYNEQFF
TRBJ2-3 | TRBV9 | many | TRBD1 | TGTGCCAGCAGCGTAGAGGGACAGTCTCCCACAGATACGCAGTATTTT | CASSVEGQSPTDTQYF
TRBJ2-3 | TRBV9 | many | - | TGTGCCAGCAGAGGGGAAGATACGCAGTATTTT | CASRGEDTQYF
TRBJ1-4 | TRBV4-1 | many | - | TGCGCCAGCAGCCAAGATCGGGACCCTCGCTTAAGACTGTTTTTT | CASSQDRDPRLRLFF
TRBJ2-3 | TRBV2 | many | - | TGTGCCAGCAGGACGTGGTCGGATACGCAGTATTTT | CASRTWSDTQYF
TRBJ2-2 | TRBV7-8 | - | - | TGTGCCGGCAGCTTAGTCGCTGCCGGGGAGCTGTTTTTT | CAGSLVAAGELFF
TRBJ1-2 | TRBV19 | - | TRBD1 | TGTGCCAGTATCCAGACAGGGCAAAATTGGTATGGCTACACCTTC | CASIQTGQNWYGYTF